This T cell receptor beta chain was sequenced in a study of T cells in localized non-small cell lung cancer. The study, taken as a whole, reports: Adjacent lung had a median roughly 61 of the 100 largest tumor clones. A denser population of T cells in blood accompanied longer overall survival. There was higher T cell clonality in uninvolved adjacent lung than in tumor, and it was highest there. Owing to sequencing of a solitary tumor region, heterogeneity cannot be discounted.

About this clone itself: The antigen remains unidentified.

Profiling relied on immunoSEQ multiplex PCR, and the TCRdb table lists in-frame clones only, not all of them. The table has about 19,000 clones, about 83% seen once. The CDR3 is 17 residues long. V was pared by 0 bases and J by 4 bases, with 17 bases between. Germline CDR1 is SGHTA and CDR2 is FQGNSA. This sequence was found in a female donor over 55 with stage I lung adenocarcinoma. V is TRBV7-2 and J is TRBJ2-3; D might be TRBD1 (6 bases). Sequencing used peripheral blood, obtained before any cancer treatment. The CDR3 DNA is TGTGCCAGCAGCTTAGCGGGTCGCGTGGGGGCAGCAGATACGCAGTATTTT. Its protein is CASSLAGRVGAADTQYF.